These 24 T cell receptor beta chains were all obtained from the same sample, sequenced in a study of blood T cell repertoires in COVID-19 (dated by TCRdb to about 2020). The library was produced with the immunoSEQ multiplex PCR assay. TCRdb obtained this table from immuneACCESS and retained in-frame rearrangements with V and J assigned. These tables miss some clones; where compared with another copy, unresolved V genes account for less than half of the shortfall, and the remainder is unexplained. In this sample the table shows roughly 72,000 clones, roughly 80% of which occur a single time. The top ten clones comprise roughly 15% of the sample. The sample was peripheral blood. The source is a woman at least 80 years old with acute or convalescent COVID-19.

The chain employs TRBV30 and TRBJ2-7; 11 bases agree with TRBD1. Looked up from germline, CDR1 is GTSNPN and CDR2 is SVGIG (reference sequence). The CDR3 is made up of 13 amino acids. V was pared by 5 bases and J by 3 bases, with 3 bases of the junction left unmatched. The CDR3 sequence: CAWGTGGIYEQYF. Written as DNA, the CDR3 is TGTGCCTGGGGGACAGGGGGAATCTACGAGCAGTACTTC.

The rearrangement uses TRBV2 and TRBJ2-5; TRBD1 aligns across 8 bases. The junction had 8 bases not matched to a gene; V was cut back by 6 bases and J by 2 bases. The CDR3 covers 15 residues. CDR1 and CDR2 from the germline V gene are SNHLY and FYNNEI. CDR3 protein: CASSAVRGRQETQYF. As DNA, the CDR3 is TGTGCCAGCAGCGCCGTCAGGGGGCGGCAAGAGACCCAGTACTTC.

The chain combines TRBV30 with TRBJ2-7; 8 positions agree with TRBD1. Germline assignment: CDR1 GTSNPN and CDR2 SVGIG (reference sequence). V lost 2 bases and J lost 4; bases outside the gene matches: 4. This CDR3 contains 13 residues. Here the CDR3 DNA reads TGTGCCTGGAGTCCAGGGGGCCTGTACGAGCAGTACTTC. This translates into CAWSPGGLYEQYF.

J is TRBJ2-1 and V is TRBV4-1; 12 bases align to TRBD2. The CDR3 is 17 residues long. V lost 2 bases to trimming and J lost 5 bases; unmatched junction nucleotides: 7. Germline loops: CDR1 MGHRA, CDR2 YSYEKL. In DNA, the CDR3 is TGCGCCAGCAGCCAAAAACTAGCGGGAGGTACCGACAATGAGCAGTTCTTC. Translated: CASSQKLAGGTDNEQFF.

This clone was seen just once. This chain joins TRBV6-5 and TRBJ1-1; 7 bases are shared with TRBD1. J lost 1 base, V lost 2 bases, and 4 bases had no gene match. Germline CDR1 is MNHEY and CDR2 is SVGAGI. This CDR3 has 15 amino acids. CDR3 protein: CASSYTPGGNTEAFF. Here the CDR3 DNA reads TGTGCCAGCAGTTACACTCCAGGGGGGAACACTGAAGCTTTCTTT.

The CDR3, as DNA: TGTGCCAGCAGCTCTAGAGGACTAGCGGGAGATACGCAGTATTTT. This codes for CASSSRGLAGDTQYF. The chain has TRBV5-4 and TRBJ2-3, with TRBD2 identical over 11 bases. Per germline, CDR1 SGHNT and CDR2 YYREEE (reference sequence). The CDR3 runs to 15 residues. V was clipped by 3 bases and J by 5 bases; unmatched bases: 5.

This clone was picked up one time. V and J are TRBV15 and TRBJ2-1, with 8 positions matching TRBD1. The CDR3 spans 15 residues. The germline V gene encodes CDR1 LNHNV and CDR2 YYDKDF (reference sequence). V lost 6 bases and J lost 7; bases outside the gene matches: 11. The CDR3 here is CATSQGAGVVNEQFF. CDR3 in DNA: TGTGCCACCAGTCAGGGGGCAGGGGTTGTAAATGAGCAGTTCTTC.

This clone was picked up one time. The rearrangement uses TRBV7-9 and TRBJ2-7, with 12 bases aligning to TRBD1. The CDR3 length is 15 residues. V trimming: 5 bases; J trimming: 6 bases; junction bases outside the gene matches: 8. Per germline, CDR1 SEHNR and CDR2 FQNEAQ (reference sequence). The CDR3 nucleotides read TGTGCCAGCAGCCCATTCCGGGACAGGGGGCGCGAGCAGTACTTC. Residues: CASSPFRDRGREQYF.

The rearrangement joins TRBV3-1 (or the pseudogene TRBV3-2) to TRBJ1-2; 8 bases match TRBD1. This CDR3 region has 15 residues. Germline CDR1 LGHDT, CDR2 YNNKEL (reference sequence). V lost 0 bases, J lost 6 bases, and 6 bases stayed unmatched. Here the CDR3 reads CASSQDPRGLDGYTF. In DNA, the CDR3 is TGTGCCAGCAGCCAAGATCCCAGGGGGCTGGATGGCTACACCTTC.

CDR3 protein: CASSLAVTANYGYTF. DNA for the CDR3: TGTGCCAGCAGCTTAGCCGTCACAGCTAACTATGGCTACACCTTC. The chain combines TRBV7-2 with TRBJ1-2; D is undetermined. The CDR3 has 15 residues. The V and J ends lost 0 bases and 0 bases respectively, with 8 bases between them. The germline CDR1 and CDR2 sequences are SGHTA and FQGNSA.

The V call is TRBV29-1, the J call TRBJ1-2; D is ambiguous. V dropped 1 base and J dropped 5 bases, with 11 bases sitting between them. Germline V gene sequence: CDR1 SQVTM, CDR2 ANQGSEA. The CDR3 totals 13 residues. The CDR3 protein is CSVEGQTGYGYTF. The CDR3 nucleotides read TGCAGCGTTGAAGGGCAGACGGGGTATGGCTACACCTTC.

The chain employs TRBV2 and TRBJ1-4; 8 positions agree with TRBD1. V dropped 6 bases and J dropped 13; count of bases not matched to a gene: 16. Germline assignment: CDR1 SNHLY and CDR2 FYNNEI. The CDR3 consists of 15 residues. The DNA of the CDR3 is TGTGCCAGCAGCCCTGACAGGGGCCACCAAGAGGGACTGTTTTTT. It is translated as CASSPDRGHQEGLFF.

The V and J genes are TRBV5-1 and TRBJ2-5; tentative D call: TRBD1 (6 bases). The ends were cut back, 0 bases at V and 1 base at J, with 7 bases in the middle. The CDR3 spans 14 residues. Per the germline V gene, CDR1 is SGHRS and CDR2 is YFSETQ. The CDR3 coding sequence is TGCGCCAGCAGCTTGGGGGGGCCCCAAGAGACCCAGTACTTC. This encodes CASSLGGPQETQYF.

This clone has more than one count but fewer than ten. The chain has TRBV5-4 and TRBJ1-5, with D hard to call. This CDR3 contains 14 residues. Trimming shortened V by 3 bases and J by 1 base, and 8 bases separated the two germline ends. Germline V gene data show CDR1 as SGHNT and CDR2 as YYREEE (reference sequence). Here the CDR3 reads CASSYIGSNQPQHF. The CDR3, as DNA: TGTGCCAGCAGCTATATCGGGAGCAATCAGCCCCAGCATTTT.

This clone was seen only once. The V call is TRBV5-6, the J call TRBJ2-4; 7 positions match TRBD2. CDR3 length: 13 amino acids. J lost 0 bases, V lost 6 bases, and 0 bases had no gene match. Per germline, CDR1 SGHDT and CDR2 YYEEEE. The CDR3 DNA sequence: TGTGCCAGCACGGGGGGAGCCAAAAACATTCAGTACTTC. This translates into CASTGGAKNIQYF.

This rearrangement joins TRBV5-6 to TRBJ2-7, with 7 bases matching TRBD1. Trimming took 4 bases from V and 3 from J; bases not matched to a gene: 4. This CDR3 is built from 13 residues. CDR1 is SGHDT and CDR2 is YYEEEE in the germline V gene. The CDR3 sequence is CASSRDSYYEQYF. The CDR3 nucleotides are TGTGCCAGCAGCCGGGACAGTTACTACGAGCAGTACTTC.

CDR3 amino acids: CASSKVQREVGMEQFF. CDR3 nucleotides: TGTGCCAGCAGCAAAGTGCAGCGGGAGGTCGGAATGGAGCAGTTCTTC. J is TRBJ2-1 and V is TRBV21-1; the table's D call, TRBD2, has no DNA check behind it. TRBV21-1 is a pseudogene segment. The CDR3 loop spans 16 amino acids.

This clone is a singleton in its sample. V gene TRBV7-8 combines with J gene TRBJ2-1, with 7 bases fitting TRBD1. V dropped 5 bases and J dropped 5; count of bases not matched to a gene: 12. CDR1 is SGHVS, CDR2 FQNEAQ, per germline. This CDR3 has 16 amino acids. CDR3 DNA sequence: TGTGCCAGCAGCCGATCCGGGACAGCTATTCACAATGAGCAGTTCTTC. Encoded protein: CASSRSGTAIHNEQFF.

The genes are TRBV14 and TRBJ2-1; D uncertain. The germline V and J ends were trimmed by 4 bases and 4 bases, with 14 bases remaining between them. The CDR3 spans 15 residues. Germline-derived CDR1 and CDR2 are SGHDN and FVKESK. CDR3 in DNA: TGTGCCAGCAGCCCCCTCGGCGGAGATTACAATGAGCAGTTCTTC. This encodes CASSPLGGDYNEQFF.

The rearrangement links TRBV29-1 to TRBJ2-5; D is perhaps TRBD1 (6 bases). Between the trimmed V and J ends, which lost 6 bases and 2 bases, there was a span of 13 bases. CDR1 is SQVTM and CDR2 is ANQGSEA in the germline V gene. This CDR3 is built from 13 residues. The CDR3 coding sequence is TGCAGCGTCCGGGACACCTTACAAGAGACCCAGTACTTC. As protein: CSVRDTLQETQYF.

This clone has more than one count but fewer than ten. The CDR3 reads CASTATRGNQPQHF. The CDR3 DNA sequence: TGTGCCAGCACCGCGACCAGGGGGAATCAGCCCCAGCATTTT. The J gene is TRBJ1-5, the V gene TRBV2; 7 positions match TRBD1. CDR3 length equals 14 residues. J lost 4 bases, V lost 7 bases, and 7 bases had no gene match. The V gene's germline CDR1 is SNHLY and CDR2 FYNNEI.

The rearrangement links TRBV5-4 to TRBJ2-3, with 7 bases matching TRBD2. The V gene's germline CDR1 is SGHNT and CDR2 YYREEE (reference sequence). This CDR3 has 16 residues. With 1 base clipped from V and 1 base from J, the junction kept 6 bases outside the gene matches. CDR3 protein: CASSLLAGVGTDTQYF. CDR3 nucleotides: TGTGCCAGCAGCTTGTTGGCGGGAGTCGGCACAGATACGCAGTATTTT.

J is TRBJ2-7 and V is TRBV7-9; a possible D gene is TRBD2 (5 bases). Trimming removed 8 bases at V and 4 bases at J, with 33 bases between. CDR3 length equals 19 residues. Germline V CDR1 and CDR2: SEHNR, FQNEAQ (reference sequence). CDR3 amino acids: CASYELSGSGTTYPYEQYF. CDR3 coding DNA: TGTGCCAGCTATGAACTTTCGGGGTCGGGAACTACCTATCCTTACGAGCAGTACTTC.

The chain carries TRBV5-1 and TRBJ1-2, with TRBD1 as a possible D gene (5 bases). This CDR3 region has 15 residues. V was shortened by 4 bases and J by 4 bases, with 17 bases between the two germline ends. Per the germline V gene, CDR1 is SGHRS and CDR2 is YFSETQ. The CDR3 is CASSAGTWGSYGYTF. In DNA, the CDR3 is TGCGCCAGCAGCGCCGGGACTTGGGGATCCTATGGCTACACCTTC. Together with reference TRBV5-1 and TRBJ1-2, the CDR3 gives the full variable domain: KAGVTQTPRYLIKTRGQQVTLSCSPISGHRSVSWYQQTPGQGLQFLFEYFSETQRNKGNFPGRFSGRQFSNSRSEMNVSTLELGDSALYLCASSAGTWGSYGYTFGSGTRLTVV.